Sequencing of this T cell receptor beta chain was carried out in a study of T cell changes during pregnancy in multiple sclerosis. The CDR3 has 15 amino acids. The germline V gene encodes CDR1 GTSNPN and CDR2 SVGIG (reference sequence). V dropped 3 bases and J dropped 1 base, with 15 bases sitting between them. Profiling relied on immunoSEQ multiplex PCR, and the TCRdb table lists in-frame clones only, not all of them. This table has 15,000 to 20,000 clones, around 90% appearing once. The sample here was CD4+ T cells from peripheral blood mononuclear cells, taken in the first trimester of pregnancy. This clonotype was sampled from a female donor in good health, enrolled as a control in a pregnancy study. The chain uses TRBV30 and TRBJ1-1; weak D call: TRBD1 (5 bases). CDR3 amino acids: CAWRSVGRANTEAFF. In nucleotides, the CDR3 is TGTGCCTGGAGGTCCGTGGGCAGGGCGAACACTGAAGCTTTCTTT.